The 29 T cell receptor beta chains below all came from one sample that was sequenced in a study of neoadjuvant anti-PD-1 for oral cavity cancer. Clones were sequenced by immunoSEQ multiplex PCR, and TCRdb holds only the in-frame ones, with some missing. The data hold several thousand clones, with approximately 61% observed a single time. This specimen consisted of tumor tissue, obtained before nivolumab (anti-PD-1) treatment. The receptors stem from a person aged 35-79 years with oral cavity squamous cell carcinoma.

The chain recombines TRBV6-1 with TRBJ2-3; 9 bases are shared with TRBD1. Germline values: CDR1 MNHNS, CDR2 SASEGT. J gave up 1 base and V 4 bases, and 6 bases lay outside the gene matches. The CDR3 is made up of 16 amino acids. This chain's CDR3 is CASSATQGAGTDTQYF. CDR3 sequence (DNA): TGTGCCAGCAGTGCCACACAGGGGGCAGGCACAGATACGCAGTATTTT.

The chain uses TRBV5-4 and TRBJ2-6; D not resolved. Germline assignment: CDR1 SGHNT and CDR2 YYREEE (reference sequence). The CDR3 contains 15 residues. The V end lost 0 bases, the J end lost 4 bases, and 8 bases lay between the germline ends. CDR3 sequence: CASSLGGPGANVLTF. Written as DNA, the CDR3 is TGTGCCAGCAGCTTGGGCGGACCGGGGGCCAACGTCCTGACTTTC.

This clone was recorded a few times. V usage is TRBV9 and J usage is TRBJ2-5; 11 bases map to TRBD2. V trimming: 2 bases; J trimming: 4 bases; junction bases outside the gene matches: 4. CDR3 size: 15 residues. Germline CDR1 and CDR2: SGDLS and YYNGEE. CDR3 sequence: CASSVDSGRGETQYF. CDR3 in DNA: TGTGCCAGCAGCGTCGATAGCGGGAGGGGAGAGACCCAGTACTTC. The full variable domain, its missing parts supplied by reference TRBV9 and TRBJ2-5, is DSGVTQTPKHLITATGQRVTLRCSPRSGDLSVYWYQQSLDQGLQFLIQYYNGEERAKGNILERFSAQQFPDLHSELNLSSLELGDSALYFCASSVDSGRGETQYFGPGTRLLVL.

The rearrangement links TRBV10-3 to TRBJ2-1, with 7 bases lining up with TRBD1. Trimming at V came to 2 bases and at J to 8 bases, leaving 3 bases not matched to a gene. Looked up from germline, CDR1 is ENHRY and CDR2 is SYGVKD. There are 13 residues in the CDR3. The CDR3: CAISETGADEQFF. The CDR3 bases are TGTGCCATCAGTGAGACAGGGGCGGATGAGCAGTTCTTC.

The chain has TRBV28 and TRBJ1-4; D gene ambiguous. Per the germline V gene, CDR1 is MDHEN and CDR2 is SYDVKM. Trimming left V 10 bases short and J 8 bases short, with 20 bases between. The CDR3 length is 14 residues. CDR3 residues: CATRRRILGEKLFF. The CDR3 nucleotides read TGTGCCACCAGGAGGCGAATACTAGGAGAAAAACTGTTTTTT.

The gene calls are TRBV5-1 and TRBJ2-7; possibly TRBD1 for D (5 bases). The ends were cut back, 0 bases at V and 0 bases at J, with 13 bases in the middle. The CDR3 consists of 16 residues. The germline V gene has CDR1 SGHRS and CDR2 YFSETQ. This CDR3 reads CASSLDPGSRSYEQYF. The CDR3 nucleotides read TGCGCCAGCAGCTTGGATCCAGGGTCGCGCTCCTACGAGCAGTACTTC.

The chain uses TRBV5-1 and TRBJ2-5; 10 bases align to TRBD2. The CDR3 is 16 amino acids. The V gene's germline CDR1 is SGHRS and CDR2 YFSETQ. J gave up 7 bases and V 4 bases, and 13 bases lay outside the gene matches. CDR3 DNA: TGCGCCAGCAGCCCGCACACTAGCGGGGCTAAAAGGACCCAGTACTTC. Translating gives CASSPHTSGAKRTQYF.

The chain has TRBV27 and TRBJ2-1, with 9 bases identical to TRBD2. The CDR3 is 17 amino acids. V trimming: 8 bases; J trimming: 7 bases; junction bases outside the gene matches: 18. From germline, CDR1 is MNHEY and CDR2 SMNVEV (reference sequence). This chain's CDR3 is CASGRVIAGARGNEQFF. Here the CDR3 DNA reads TGTGCCAGCGGCCGGGTTATAGCGGGGGCTCGCGGTAATGAGCAGTTCTTC.

The chain uses TRBV5-8 and TRBJ1-2; D ambiguous. With 10 bases removed from V and 4 bases from J, the gap between germline ends came to 20 bases. CDR3 length equals 14 residues. Germline loops: CDR1 SGHTS, CDR2 YDEGEE. CDR3 residues: CAAVRRMAGYGYTF. In DNA form, the CDR3 reads TGTGCCGCGGTGCGGCGGATGGCAGGCTATGGCTACACCTTC.

This clone was seen only once. The V gene is TRBV19, the J gene TRBJ1-5; weak D call: TRBD1 (6 bases). V gave up 7 bases and J gave up 3 bases, with 19 bases separating them. The CDR3 contains 16 residues. Per the germline V gene, CDR1 is LNHDA and CDR2 is SQIVND (reference sequence). This CDR3 is CASIMGAGRSNQPQHF. DNA for the CDR3: TGTGCCAGTATTATGGGGGCAGGTCGATCCAATCAGCCCCAGCATTTT.

This clone was recorded once. The chain uses TRBV11-3 and TRBJ2-3; 12 bases fit TRBD2. Germline CDR1 SGHNT, CDR2 YENEEA. Trimming cost V 4 bases and J 7 bases; bases outside gene matches: 6. The CDR3 loop spans 15 amino acids. CDR3 bases: TGTGCCAGCAGCTCTGGACTAGCGGGAACTTATACGCAGTATTTT. The encoded protein is CASSSGLAGTYTQYF.

The CDR3 is CASSLGPSNTEAFF. The CDR3, as DNA: TGCGCCAGCAGCTTGGGTCCTTCGAACACTGAAGCTTTCTTT. This chain joins TRBV5-1 and TRBJ1-1; no definite D call. The V and J ends lost 0 bases and 1 base respectively, with 7 bases between them. The CDR3 runs 14 residues. Germline values: CDR1 SGHRS, CDR2 YFSETQ.

This clone was recorded once. This chain links TRBV19 with TRBJ2-2; 8 nucleotides line up with TRBD1. The J segment lost 6 bases and the V segment lost 7 bases, leaving 7 bases of the junction unmatched. There are 14 residues in the CDR3. Per the germline V gene, CDR1 is LNHDA and CDR2 is SQIVND (reference sequence). The CDR3 spells CASMTGASSGELFF. For the CDR3, the DNA is TGTGCCAGTATGACAGGGGCGAGCTCCGGGGAGCTGTTTTTT.

The genes are TRBV19 and TRBJ1-1; TRBD1 matches at 12 bases. CDR3 size: 16 residues. The trim removed 5 bases at V and 0 bases at J, leaving 4 bases unmatched. Germline CDR1 and CDR2: LNHDA and SQIVND (reference sequence). The CDR3 is CASSAGTGGMNTEAFF. For the CDR3, the DNA is TGTGCCAGTAGTGCCGGGACAGGGGGCATGAACACTGAAGCTTTCTTT.

This clone was seen a handful of times. V gene TRBV5-1 combines with J gene TRBJ1-1; possibly TRBD1 for D (5 bases). This CDR3 has 15 residues. Germline V lookup: CDR1 SGHRS, CDR2 YFSETQ. The V gene lost 3 bases and the J gene lost 4 bases, with 16 bases spanning the gap. CDR3 DNA sequence: TGCGCCAGCAGCTCCGGCTCCAGGGATAGCACTGAAGCTTTCTTT. As protein: CASSSGSRDSTEAFF.

V gene TRBV27 combines with J gene TRBJ2-2, with TRBD2 identical over 13 bases. CDR3 length: 14 residues. V shed 9 bases, J shed 7 bases, and the junction held 5 bases outside the gene matches. Germline values: CDR1 MNHEY, CDR2 SMNVEV (reference sequence). CDR3 nucleotide sequence: TGTGCCAGTGGACTAGCGGGAGTGATCGGGGAGCTGTTTTTT. Amino acids: CASGLAGVIGELFF.

CDR3 in DNA: TGTGCCAGCAGCCAAGGGTACCAAACGGGCTACACCTTC. It translates to CASSQGYQTGYTF. The rearrangement links TRBV14 to TRBJ1-2, with D uncertain. The CDR3 runs 13 residues. The V end lost 1 base, the J end lost 8 bases, and 11 bases lay between the germline ends. The germline gives CDR1 SGHDN, CDR2 FVKESK.

The V gene is TRBV28, the J gene TRBJ1-4; the D is unclear. Germline V lookup: CDR1 MDHEN, CDR2 SYDVKM. The germline V and J ends were trimmed by 2 bases and 8 bases, with 15 bases remaining between them. This CDR3 spans 15 amino acids. The CDR3 reads CASSLRMAGVEKLFF. Written as DNA, the CDR3 is TGTGCCAGCAGTTTACGGATGGCTGGGGTCGAAAAACTGTTTTTT.

The DNA for the CDR3 is TGTGCCAGCAGCCGAAAGTCTGGAAACACCATATATTTT. This encodes CASSRKSGNTIYF. V and J are TRBV5-8 and TRBJ1-3, with D unresolved. With 4 bases removed from V and 1 base from J, the gap between germline ends came to 6 bases. CDR3 length equals 13 residues. Germline assignment: CDR1 SGHTS and CDR2 YDEGEE.

This clone came up a few times. The gene calls are TRBV11-2 and TRBJ2-7, with D perhaps given as TRBD1 or TRBD2 (5 bases each). The germline V gene encodes CDR1 SGHAT and CDR2 FQNNGV. This CDR3 spans 15 amino acids. V dropped 4 bases and J dropped 6 bases, with 19 bases sitting between them. The CDR3 DNA reads as TGTGCCAGCAGCTCCGGGACGTTGAGGGCCTCCGAGCAGTACTTC. Residues: CASSSGTLRASEQYF.

The chain is built from TRBV6-1 and TRBJ1-1; D unresolved. Germline V gene lookup returns CDR1 MNHNS and CDR2 SASEGT. V was trimmed by 2 bases and J by 1 base, leaving 5 bases between them. CDR3 length equals 13 residues. Here the CDR3 DNA reads TGTGCCAGCAGTGAATTACAGAACACTGAAGCTTTCTTT. Amino acid sequence: CASSELQNTEAFF.

V is TRBV11-2 and J is TRBJ2-2; D uncertain. Germline lookup yields CDR1 SGHAT and CDR2 FQNNGV. The CDR3 has 13 residues. Between the trimmed V and J ends, which lost 5 bases and 5 bases, there was a span of 9 bases. The CDR3 nucleotides are TGTGCCAGCAGCCTAAGGCAGACCGGGGAGCTGTTTTTT. Its protein product is CASSLRQTGELFF.

CDR3 sequence reads: CASSQDGGRAGETQYF. For the CDR3, the DNA is TGCGCCAGCAGCCAGGACGGCGGGAGGGCCGGAGAGACCCAGTACTTC. The chain employs TRBV4-1 and TRBJ2-5; 9 bases are a match to TRBD2. Trimming cost V 3 bases and J 4 bases; bases outside gene matches: 9. The germline gives CDR1 MGHRA, CDR2 YSYEKL. There are 16 residues in the CDR3.

CDR3 DNA sequence: TGTGCCAGCTCACCTAACAGTGACACTGAAGCTTTCTTT. It is translated as CASSPNSDTEAFF. The rearrangement uses TRBV18 and TRBJ1-1; no clear D gene. V shed 3 bases and J shed 3 bases, with 8 bases lying between them. Germline loops: CDR1 KGHSH, CDR2 LQKENI. The CDR3 has 13 residues. Supplemented by reference TRBV18 and TRBJ1-1, the full variable domain reads NAGVMQNPRHLVRRRGQEARLRCSPMKGHSHVYWYRQLPEEGLKFMVYLQKENIIDESGMPKERFSAEFPKEGPSILRIQQVVRGDSAAYFCASSPNSDTEAFFGQGTRLTVV.

This clone was detected a few times. The chain combines TRBV4-2 with TRBJ1-2, with 8 bases aligning to TRBD1. Trimming cost V 4 bases and J 4 bases; bases outside gene matches: 14. Germline lookup yields CDR1 LGHNA and CDR2 YNFKEQ. This CDR3 contains 17 residues. The CDR3 here is CASSPQKNSGGTYGYTF. The CDR3 region has the DNA TGTGCCAGCAGCCCACAAAAGAACTCAGGGGGCACCTATGGCTACACCTTC.

The V and J genes are TRBV27 and TRBJ1-2; 8 nucleotides match TRBD1. The junction had 3 bases not matched to a gene; V was cut back by 0 bases and J by 0 bases. The germline CDR1 and CDR2 sequences are MNHEY and SMNVEV (reference sequence). The CDR3 sequence is 16 residues long. The CDR3 sequence: CASSLSGQVANYGYTF. CDR3 DNA sequence: TGTGCCAGCAGTTTATCGGGACAGGTAGCTAACTATGGCTACACCTTC.

The V and J genes are TRBV9 and TRBJ2-3; D tentatively reads TRBD1 or TRBD2 (6 bases each). Trimming pared 4 bases from V and 9 bases from J, leaving 18 bases between. This CDR3 has 14 amino acids. The V gene's germline CDR1 is SGDLS and CDR2 YYNGEE. The CDR3 sequence: CASSPNGGGPTQYF. CDR3 coding DNA: TGTGCCAGCAGCCCGAACGGTGGGGGGCCCACGCAGTATTTT.

The gene calls are TRBV7-9 and TRBJ2-7, with TRBD1 matching 12 bases. Germline lookup yields CDR1 SEHNR and CDR2 FQNEAQ (reference sequence). The CDR3 runs to 15 residues. V shed 3 bases, J shed 6 bases, and the junction held 6 bases outside the gene matches. CDR3: CASSLGQGARGEQYF. The DNA for the CDR3 is TGTGCCAGCAGCTTGGGACAGGGGGCGCGTGGCGAGCAGTACTTC.

Written as DNA, the CDR3 is TGCGCCAGCAGCTTGACTTCCGTCTCTGGGGCCAACGTCCTGACTTTC. The encoded protein is CASSLTSVSGANVLTF. The chain combines TRBV5-1 with TRBJ2-6; D not resolved. In germline, CDR1 is SGHRS, CDR2 YFSETQ. V dropped 1 base and J dropped 0 bases, with 8 bases sitting between them. This CDR3 has 16 amino acids. The variable domain in full, with the rest retrieved from reference TRBV5-1 and TRBJ2-6, is KAGVTQTPRYLIKTRGQQVTLSCSPISGHRSVSWYQQTPGQGLQFLFEYFSETQRNKGNFPGRFSGRQFSNSRSEMNVSTLELGDSALYLCASSLTSVSGANVLTFGAGSRLTVL.